These 18 T cell receptor beta chains came from one sample sequenced in a study of T cells in Graves' hyperthyroidism and ophthalmopathy. Amplified regions were TCR beta CDR3 sequences from RNA transcripts. The study used the HTBI primer set for a first-round RT-PCR of the TCR CDR3. A single record per CDR3 protein comes from TCRdb applying MiXCR to the multiplex PCR reads. The data contain some 570,000 distinct CDR3 sequences, 11% to 15% of them singletons. Sequenced sample: blood. These receptors were obtained from a woman aged 18-30 years with Graves' ophthalmopathy.

The gene calls are TRBV7-9 and TRBJ2-3; TRBD1 matches 11 bases. The V and J ends lost 5 bases and 7 bases, in that order; junction bases with no gene match: 14. Looked up from germline, CDR1 is SEHNR and CDR2 is FQNEAQ (reference sequence). This CDR3 has 17 residues. The CDR3 region is CASSPQQTGQGAYTQYF. In DNA form, the CDR3 reads TGTGCCAGCAGCCCTCAACAAACTGGACAGGGGGCCTATACGCAGTATTTT.

The rearrangement joins TRBV6-1 to TRBJ2-1; 14 bases map to TRBD2. The CDR3 extends over 19 amino acids. Trimming cost V 6 bases and J 5 bases; bases outside gene matches: 15. Per germline, CDR1 MNHNS and CDR2 SASEGT. CDR3 sequence (DNA): TGTGCCAGCAGCCAGACAGGGCGGACTAGCGGGAGGTACGACAATGAGCAGTTCTTC. Translating it yields CASSQTGRTSGRYDNEQFF.

This clonotype was detected ten times or more. The CDR3 nucleotides read TGCAGTGCTAGAGTGGCGGGAGGAAACACAGATACGCAGTATTTT. Residues: CSARVAGGNTDTQYF. The V and J genes are TRBV20-1 and TRBJ2-3, with 8 bases fitting TRBD2. The CDR3 extends over 15 amino acids. Germline V gene lookup returns CDR1 DFQATT and CDR2 SNEGSKA (reference sequence). J gave up 2 bases and V 1 base, and 5 bases lay outside the gene matches.

The sample holds one count of this clonotype. The chain has TRBV7-9 and TRBJ2-2; 10 positions match TRBD2. Germline trimming cut 5 bases from V and 7 bases from J; bases unmatched to any gene: 7. Germline CDR1 SEHNR, CDR2 FQNEAQ (reference sequence). The CDR3 extends over 15 amino acids. This CDR3 is CASSAGTSAIGELFF. The DNA for the CDR3 is TGTGCCAGCAGCGCCGGGACTAGCGCCATCGGGGAGCTGTTTTTT.

Of note for this clonotype: A much bigger clone sits one base away, suggesting this may be a read error. J is TRBJ2-1 and V is TRBV24-1; D possibly matches TRBD1 or TRBD2 (6 bases each). Trimming shortened V by 2 bases and J by 10 bases, and 17 bases separated the two germline ends. The CDR3 contains 15 residues. Germline V gene data show CDR1 as KGHDR and CDR2 as SFDVKD. This CDR3 reads CATSDSGRQAREQFF. The CDR3 DNA sequence: TGTGCCACCAGTGATTCCGGGAGACAGGCAAGGGAGCAGTTCTTC.

This clonotype was seen at least ten times. The chain is built from TRBV11-3 and TRBJ2-7; possibly TRBD1 or TRBD2 for D (5 bases each). V dropped 2 bases and J dropped 2 bases, with 19 bases sitting between them. CDR1 is SGHNT, CDR2 YENEEA, per germline. This CDR3 is 17 amino acids long. This CDR3 is CASSLIGTLRSTYEQYF. CDR3 DNA: TGTGCCAGCAGCTTAATCGGGACCTTGCGGTCAACCTACGAGCAGTACTTC.

This clonotype was seen at least ten times. The chain joins TRBV6-2 or TRBV6-3 to TRBJ1-5; no clear D. Germline V gives CDR1 MNHEY, CDR2 SVGEGT. The ends were cut back, 6 bases at V and 8 bases at J, with 14 bases in the middle. The CDR3 is 13 amino acids. This chain's CDR3 is CASSGTAMEPQHF. Written as DNA, the CDR3 is TGTGCCAGCAGCGGAACTGCGATGGAGCCCCAGCATTTT.

This clonotype was seen at least ten times. J is TRBJ2-7 and V is TRBV28, with D uncertain. The V end was cut by 5 bases, the J end by 0 bases, with 14 bases between. The germline CDR1 and CDR2 sequences are MDHEN and SYDVKM. This CDR3 contains 15 residues. In DNA, the CDR3 is TGTGCCAGCAGTGGCCCGACTGCGAGCTCCTACGAGCAGTACTTC. Amino acid sequence: CASSGPTASSYEQYF. Complete variable domain (other parts from reference TRBV28 and TRBJ2-7): DVKVTQSSRYLVKRTGEKVFLECVQDMDHENMFWYRQDPGLGLRLIYFSYDVKMKEKGDIPEGYSVSREKKERFSLILESASTNQTSMYLCASSGPTASSYEQYFGPGTRLTVT.

The table lists this clonotype with many counts. V and J are TRBV30 and TRBJ1-6; 7 bases fit TRBD1. With 2 bases clipped from V and 4 bases from J, the junction kept 5 bases outside the gene matches. Germline V gene data show CDR1 as GTSNPN and CDR2 as SVGIG (reference sequence). The CDR3 is 15 amino acids. This CDR3 reads CAWSRTGFYNSPLHF. The CDR3 DNA reads as TGTGCCTGGAGTCGGACAGGATTTTATAATTCACCCCTCCACTTT.

This clonotype was found many times. The chain joins TRBV28 to TRBJ1-1; 8 bases agree with TRBD1. V lost 8 bases, J lost 7 bases, and 9 bases stayed unmatched. There are 13 residues in the CDR3. CDR1 MDHEN and CDR2 SYDVKM come from the germline V gene. CDR3 loop: CASSPVDRGEAFF. The CDR3, as DNA: TGTGCCAGCTCACCGGTAGACAGGGGTGAAGCTTTCTTT.

J is TRBJ2-5 and V is TRBV5-1; 13 bases align to TRBD2. In germline, CDR1 is SGHRS, CDR2 YFSETQ. The CDR3 is made up of 15 amino acids. Unmatched junction bases numbered 2, after V lost 3 bases and J lost 3 bases. The CDR3 region has the DNA TGCGCCAGCAGCTATGGACTAGCGGGAGAAGAGACCCAGTACTTC. Its protein product is CASSYGLAGEETQYF.

This clonotype was found many times. The rearrangement uses TRBV7-2 and TRBJ2-1; tentatively, D is TRBD2 (5 bases). Germline lookup yields CDR1 SGHTA and CDR2 FQGNSA. The V end was cut by 5 bases, the J end by 1 base, with 12 bases between. The CDR3 loop spans 15 amino acids. The DNA for the CDR3 is TGTGCCAGCAGCCGGTTAAGCGGTTCCTACAATGAGCAGTTCTTC. Translation: CASSRLSGSYNEQFF.

This clonotype was seen repeatedly, ten times or more. The chain recombines TRBV30 with TRBJ1-1; the D gene is possibly TRBD1 (5 bases). The V and J ends lost 2 bases and 3 bases respectively, with 10 bases between them. The CDR3 runs 13 residues. Germline assignment: CDR1 GTSNPN and CDR2 SVGIG (reference sequence). Here the CDR3 reads CAWSMGLHTEAFF. CDR3 DNA: TGTGCCTGGAGTATGGGGCTTCACACTGAAGCTTTCTTT. The whole variable domain, filled in from reference TRBV30 and TRBJ1-1, reads SQTIHQWPATLVQPVGSPLSLECTVEGTSNPNLYWYRQAAGRGLQLLFYSVGIGQISSEVPQNLSASRPQDRQFILSSKKLLLSDSGFYLCAWSMGLHTEAFFGQGTRLTVV.

The chain uses TRBV20-1 and TRBJ2-1, with TRBD1 as a possible D gene (6 bases). This CDR3 is built from 12 residues. Between the trimmed V and J ends, which lost 7 bases and 6 bases, there was a span of 13 bases. Germline-derived CDR1 and CDR2 are DFQATT and SNEGSKA (reference sequence). The CDR3 sequence is CSETQGSNEQFF. CDR3 bases: TGCAGTGAGACACAGGGTAGCAATGAGCAGTTCTTC.

In this sample, this clonotype turned up a few times. This chain links TRBV6-1 with TRBJ2-1, with 8 bases aligning to TRBD2. Germline loops: CDR1 MNHNS, CDR2 SASEGT. CDR3 length equals 13 residues. Unmatched junction bases numbered 13, after V lost 7 bases and J lost 14 bases. The CDR3 sequence is CASTPVRREGKFF. CDR3 DNA: TGTGCCAGCACCCCCGTGAGACGGGAGGGTAAGTTCTTC.

This clonotype was recorded at least ten times. This chain uses TRBV7-2 with TRBJ2-5; TRBD2 matches 12 bases. The CDR3 runs 17 residues. Losses at the gene ends were 4 bases for V and 5 bases for J; bases not matched to a gene: 11. Per germline, CDR1 SGHTA and CDR2 FQGNSA. The CDR3 DNA sequence: TGTGCCAGCAGCTCTCGTCGACTAGCGGGAGTTTCGGAGACCCAGTACTTC. Protein: CASSSRRLAGVSETQYF.

The genes are TRBV30 and TRBJ2-3; 8 bases align to TRBD2. This CDR3 has 14 residues. Germline CDR1 reads GTSNPN; CDR2 reads SVGIG (reference sequence). J lost 4 bases, V lost 0 bases, and 3 bases had no gene match. CDR3 sequence: CAWSVRGGADTQYF. The CDR3 DNA sequence: TGTGCCTGGAGTGTACGGGGGGGGGCAGATACGCAGTATTTT.

This clonotype was recorded at least ten times. The chain recombines TRBV12-3 or TRBV12-4 with TRBJ1-6; D is undetermined. The V end lost 3 bases, the J end lost 9 bases, and 9 bases lay between the germline ends. CDR3 length: 13 amino acids. CDR3 protein: CASSFSSGSPLHF. The DNA for the CDR3 is TGTGCCAGCAGTTTTTCCTCGGGTTCACCCCTCCACTTT.